Below, 14 T cell receptor beta chains from the same sample are listed, as sequenced in a study of identical twins. TCRdb processed the 5' RACE reads anew with MiXCR; each CDR3 protein has one entry. The sample holds 1,800,000 or so distinct CDR3 sequences, about 30% seen once. Material for sequencing was cord blood. These receptors were collected from a newborn girl in good health.

This clonotype has at least ten counts. The chain links TRBV5-1 to TRBJ1-2; tentative D call: TRBD1 (5 bases). The V gene's germline CDR1 is SGHRS and CDR2 YFSETQ. The V and J ends lost 2 bases and 4 bases respectively, with 12 bases between them. The CDR3 runs 14 residues. The CDR3 nucleotides read TGCGCCAGCAGCTTTGGTGGAGGGGTCTATGGCTACACCTTC. It translates to CASSFGGGVYGYTF.

The V call is TRBV15, the J call TRBJ2-5; 9 bases agree with TRBD2. V lost 5 bases, J lost 0 bases, and 13 bases stayed unmatched. CDR1 is LNHNV, CDR2 YYDKDF, per germline (reference sequence). The length of the CDR3 is 18 residues. The DNA for the CDR3 is TGTGCCACCAGCGCATACCCCTGGACTAGCGAAAACCAAGAGACCCAGTACTTC. It translates to CATSAYPWTSENQETQYF.

A few counts support this clonotype. The chain is built from TRBV12-3 or TRBV12-4 and TRBJ2-1, with 7 bases aligning to TRBD2. The V and J ends lost 7 bases and 7 bases, in that order; junction bases with no gene match: 13. The CDR3 runs to 15 residues. CDR3: CASNIRRLAVNEQFF. The CDR3 region has the DNA TGTGCCAGCAATATCCGCCGTCTAGCGGTTAATGAGCAGTTCTTC.

At least ten counts were recorded for this clonotype. The CDR3 reads CASSLAGSPSYEQYF. For the CDR3, the DNA is TGCGCCAGCAGCTTGGCGGGCAGCCCCTCCTACGAGCAGTACTTC. The chain couples TRBV5-1 to TRBJ2-7, with D hard to call. The germline V gene has CDR1 SGHRS and CDR2 YFSETQ. The CDR3 is 15 residues long. Trimming left V 0 bases short and J 0 bases short, with 10 bases between. Full variable domain (remainder filled in from reference TRBV5-1 and TRBJ2-7): KAGVTQTPRYLIKTRGQQVTLSCSPISGHRSVSWYQQTPGQGLQFLFEYFSETQRNKGNFPGRFSGRQFSNSRSEMNVSTLELGDSALYLCASSLAGSPSYEQYFGPGTRLTVT.

The genes are TRBV2 and TRBJ2-1; D uncertain. The ends were cut back, 2 bases at V and 3 bases at J, with 14 bases in the middle. Germline CDR1 reads SNHLY; CDR2 reads FYNNEI. CDR3 size: 16 residues. The CDR3 nucleotides read TGTGCCAGCAGTGAATTGGGCCCAGCCCTCTACAATGAGCAGTTCTTC. This gives the protein CASSELGPALYNEQFF.

CDR3 amino acids: CASSQDLSNEQYF. The CDR3, as DNA: TGTGCCAGCAGCCAAGATTTAAGTAATGAGCAGTACTTC. This chain connects TRBV4-2 to TRBJ2-7; D gene ambiguous. The CDR3 runs to 13 residues. Germline assignment: CDR1 LGHNA and CDR2 YNFKEQ. Trimming removed 0 bases from V and 7 bases from J, with 10 bases in between.

DNA for the CDR3: TGCAGTGGGGGGAACGGGAACACTGAAGCTTTCTTT. As protein: CSGGNGNTEAFF. This chain joins TRBV20-1 and TRBJ1-1, with D possibly TRBD1 on 5 matching bases. This CDR3 is 12 amino acids long. The V gene lost 7 bases and the J gene lost 1 base, with 10 bases spanning the gap. Germline lookup yields CDR1 DFQATT and CDR2 SNEGSKA (reference sequence).

The J gene is TRBJ1-4, the V gene TRBV2; TRBD1 is a possible D gene (6 bases). V gave up 6 bases and J gave up 3 bases, with 14 bases separating them. This CDR3 has 15 residues. Germline CDR1 reads SNHLY; CDR2 reads FYNNEI. The CDR3 reads CASRGAFLANEKLFF. The DNA for the CDR3 is TGTGCCAGCAGGGGGGCCTTTCTGGCTAATGAAAAACTGTTTTTT.

This sequence joins TRBV4-1 and TRBJ2-1, with 11 bases fitting TRBD2. The CDR3 contains 13 residues. V trimming: 1 base; J trimming: 14 bases; junction bases outside the gene matches: 4. Germline V gene sequence: CDR1 MGHRA, CDR2 YSYEKL. The CDR3 nucleotides are TGCGCCAGCAGCCAAGTGGGACTAGCGGAGGAGTTCTTC. Its protein product is CASSQVGLAEEFF.

This clonotype was seen only a few times. V is TRBV12-3 or TRBV12-4 and J is TRBJ2-1, with TRBD2 matching over 13 bases. This CDR3 has 17 amino acids. With V trimmed by 4 bases and J by 4 bases, 7 bases remained unmatched. The CDR3 bases are TGTGCCAGCAGTTCAAAGGGGACTAGCGGGAATTACAATGAGCAGTTCTTC. It encodes CASSSKGTSGNYNEQFF.

The rearrangement links TRBV9 to TRBJ2-6; no definite D call. The ends were cut back, 2 bases at V and 0 bases at J, with 6 bases in the middle. CDR3 length: 15 residues. Germline V gives CDR1 SGDLS, CDR2 YYNGEE. The CDR3 protein is CASSVLTSGANVLTF. The CDR3 DNA reads as TGTGCCAGCAGCGTGCTCACCTCTGGGGCCAACGTCCTGACTTTC.

V usage is TRBV4-1 and J usage is TRBJ1-1, with no clear D. Germline lookup yields CDR1 MGHRA and CDR2 YSYEKL. The length of the CDR3 is 14 residues. Trimming removed 3 bases from V and 3 bases from J, with 11 bases in between. CDR3 DNA: TGCGCCAGCAGCCAGTTACTCCGGGACACTGAAGCTTTCTTT. The encoded protein is CASSQLLRDTEAFF.

The chain carries TRBV3-1 and TRBJ2-5; no definite D call. Germline V lookup: CDR1 LGHDT, CDR2 YNNKEL (reference sequence). The ends were cut back, 1 base at V and 0 bases at J, with 12 bases in the middle. The CDR3 is 16 residues long. In DNA form, the CDR3 reads TGTGCCAGCAGCCAAGCCCGGGTAATCGACCAAGAGACCCAGTACTTC. Translating gives CASSQARVIDQETQYF.

This chain connects TRBV7-2 to TRBJ2-3, with D uncertain. Trimming took off 5 bases at V and 5 bases at J, with 5 bases between the two ends. Germline-derived CDR1 and CDR2 are SGHTA and FQGNSA. The CDR3 loop spans 11 amino acids. CDR3 sequence reads: CASSILDTQYF. CDR3 nucleotide sequence: TGTGCCAGCAGCATCTTAGATACGCAGTATTTT.